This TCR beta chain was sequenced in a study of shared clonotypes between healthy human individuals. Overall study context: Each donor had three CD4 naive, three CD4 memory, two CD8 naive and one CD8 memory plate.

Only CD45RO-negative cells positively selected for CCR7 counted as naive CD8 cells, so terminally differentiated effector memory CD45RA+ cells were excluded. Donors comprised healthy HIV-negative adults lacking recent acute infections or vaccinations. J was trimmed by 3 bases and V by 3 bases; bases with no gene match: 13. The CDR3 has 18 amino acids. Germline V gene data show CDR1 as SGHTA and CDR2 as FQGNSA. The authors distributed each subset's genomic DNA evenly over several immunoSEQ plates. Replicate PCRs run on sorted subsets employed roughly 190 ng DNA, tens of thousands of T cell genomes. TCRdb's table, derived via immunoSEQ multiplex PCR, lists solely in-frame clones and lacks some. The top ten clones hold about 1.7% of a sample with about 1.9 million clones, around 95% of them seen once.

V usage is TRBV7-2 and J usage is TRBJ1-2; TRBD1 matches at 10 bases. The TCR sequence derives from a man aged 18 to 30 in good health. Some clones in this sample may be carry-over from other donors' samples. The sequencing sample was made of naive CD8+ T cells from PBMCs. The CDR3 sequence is CASSFRSSDRGHYYGYTF. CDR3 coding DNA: TGTGCCAGCAGCTTTAGATCATCCGACAGGGGGCATTACTATGGCTACACCTTC.